This T cell receptor beta chain was found in a study of CD8 T cells in Susac syndrome. V lost 5 bases and J lost 4, with 11 bases in between. There are 13 residues in the CDR3. With random hexamers, 0.5 to 1 ug RNA was reverse transcribed. TCRdb re-called the immunoSEQ multiplex PCR reads with MiXCR, one entry per CDR3 protein. The repertoire includes approximately 180,000 distinct CDR3 sequences, around 95% of them detected once, and around 0.093% sits in the top ten. Relapsing-remitting disease, either stable or active, was present in the multiple sclerosis controls, who were treatment-naive patients.

This rearrangement joins TRBV12-3 or TRBV12-4 to TRBJ2-5; D unresolved. Sequencing was done on a sample of CD4+ T cells from PBMCs. The sequence came from a human donor with multiple sclerosis. Here the CDR3 reads CASSLDAGETQYF. The CDR3 coding sequence is TGTGCCAGCAGTCTGGATGCAGGAGAGACCCAGTACTTC.